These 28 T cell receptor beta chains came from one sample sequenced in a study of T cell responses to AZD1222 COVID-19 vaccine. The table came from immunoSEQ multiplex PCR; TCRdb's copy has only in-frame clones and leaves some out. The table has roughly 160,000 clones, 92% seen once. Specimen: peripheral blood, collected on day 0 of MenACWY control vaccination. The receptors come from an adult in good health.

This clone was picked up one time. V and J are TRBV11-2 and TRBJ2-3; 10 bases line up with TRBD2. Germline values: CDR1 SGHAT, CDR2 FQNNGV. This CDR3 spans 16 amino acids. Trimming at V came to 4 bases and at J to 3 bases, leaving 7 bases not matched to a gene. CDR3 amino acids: CASSSPRTSGTDTQYF. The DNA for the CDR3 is TGTGCCAGCAGCTCGCCACGGACTAGCGGAACAGATACGCAGTATTTT.

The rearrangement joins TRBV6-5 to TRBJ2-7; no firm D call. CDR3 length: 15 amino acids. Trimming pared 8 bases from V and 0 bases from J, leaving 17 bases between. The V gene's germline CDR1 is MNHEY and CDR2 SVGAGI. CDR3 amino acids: CASSRSGFSSYEQYF. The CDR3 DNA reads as TGTGCCAGCTCCCGATCGGGCTTCAGCTCCTACGAGCAGTACTTC.

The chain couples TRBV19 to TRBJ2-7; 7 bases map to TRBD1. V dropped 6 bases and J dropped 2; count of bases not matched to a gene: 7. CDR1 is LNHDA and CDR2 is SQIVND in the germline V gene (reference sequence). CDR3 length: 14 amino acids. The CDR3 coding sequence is TGTGCCAGTAGGCCCGGGACAGCCACCTACGAGCAGTACTTC. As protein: CASRPGTATYEQYF.

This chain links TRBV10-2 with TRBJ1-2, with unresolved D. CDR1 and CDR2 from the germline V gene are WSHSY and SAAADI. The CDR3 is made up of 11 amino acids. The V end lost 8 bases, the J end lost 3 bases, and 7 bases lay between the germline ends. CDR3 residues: CASRTDYGYTF. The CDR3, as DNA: TGCGCCAGCCGGACGGACTATGGCTACACCTTC.

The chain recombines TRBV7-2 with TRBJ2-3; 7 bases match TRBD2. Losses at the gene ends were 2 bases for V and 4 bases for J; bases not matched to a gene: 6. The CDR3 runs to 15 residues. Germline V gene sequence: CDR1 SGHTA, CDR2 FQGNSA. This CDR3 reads CASSLTAGAADTQYF. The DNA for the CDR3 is TGTGCCAGCAGCTTAACTGCGGGAGCCGCAGATACGCAGTATTTT.

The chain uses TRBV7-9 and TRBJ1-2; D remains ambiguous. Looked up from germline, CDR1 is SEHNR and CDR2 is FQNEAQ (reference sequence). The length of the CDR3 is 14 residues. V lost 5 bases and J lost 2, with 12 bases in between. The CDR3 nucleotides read TGTGCCAGCAGCCAAGGCGCTGGGAACTATGGCTACACCTTC. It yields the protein CASSQGAGNYGYTF.

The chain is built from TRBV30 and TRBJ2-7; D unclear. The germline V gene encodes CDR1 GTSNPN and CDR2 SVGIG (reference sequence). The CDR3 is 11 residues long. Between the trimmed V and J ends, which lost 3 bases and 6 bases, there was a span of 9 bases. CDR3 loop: CAWSPTVEQYF. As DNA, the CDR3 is TGTGCCTGGAGCCCGACTGTCGAGCAGTACTTC.

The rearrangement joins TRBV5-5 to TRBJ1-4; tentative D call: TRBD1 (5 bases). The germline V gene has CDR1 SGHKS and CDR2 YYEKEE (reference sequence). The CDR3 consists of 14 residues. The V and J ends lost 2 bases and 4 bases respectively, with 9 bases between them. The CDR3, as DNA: TGTGCCAGCAGCTTCGGGGCCGTTAATGAAAAACTGTTTTTT. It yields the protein CASSFGAVNEKLFF.

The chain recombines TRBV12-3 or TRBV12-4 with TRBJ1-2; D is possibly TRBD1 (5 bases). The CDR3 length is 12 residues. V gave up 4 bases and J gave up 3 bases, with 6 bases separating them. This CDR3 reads CASSSGYYGYTF. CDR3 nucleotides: TGTGCCAGCAGTTCAGGGTACTATGGCTACACCTTC.

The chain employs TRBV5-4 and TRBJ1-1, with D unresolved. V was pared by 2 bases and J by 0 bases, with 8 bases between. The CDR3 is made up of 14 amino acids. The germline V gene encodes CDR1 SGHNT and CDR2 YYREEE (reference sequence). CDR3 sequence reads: CASSLQSMNTEAFF. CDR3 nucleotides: TGTGCCAGCAGCTTACAGAGCATGAACACTGAAGCTTTCTTT.

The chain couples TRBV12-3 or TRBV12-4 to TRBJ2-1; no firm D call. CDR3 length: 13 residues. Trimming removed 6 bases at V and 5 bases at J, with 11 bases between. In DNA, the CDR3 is TGTGCCAGCAGACCTCACCTACACAATGAGCAGTTCTTC. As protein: CASRPHLHNEQFF.

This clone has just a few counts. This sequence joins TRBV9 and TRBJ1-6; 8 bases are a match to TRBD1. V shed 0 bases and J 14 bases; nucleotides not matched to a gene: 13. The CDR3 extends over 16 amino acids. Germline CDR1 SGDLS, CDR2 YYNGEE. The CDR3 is CASSVERGQGLNTLHF. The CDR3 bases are TGTGCCAGCAGCGTAGAAAGAGGACAGGGCTTGAACACCCTCCACTTT.

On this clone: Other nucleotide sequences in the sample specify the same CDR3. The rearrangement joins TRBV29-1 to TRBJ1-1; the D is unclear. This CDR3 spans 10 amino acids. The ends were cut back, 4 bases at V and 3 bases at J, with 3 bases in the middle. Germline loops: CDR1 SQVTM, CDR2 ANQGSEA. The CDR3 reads CSVGDTEAFF. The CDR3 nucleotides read TGCAGCGTTGGTGACACTGAAGCTTTCTTT.

The CDR3 bases are TGTGCCAGCAGCCTACCGGGCCCCCGGAAGGAAAAACTGTTTTTT. This translates into CASSLPGPRKEKLFF. The chain has TRBV7-9 and TRBJ1-4; no definite D call. CDR3 length: 15 residues. V shed 5 bases and J shed 8 bases, with 18 bases lying between them. The germline CDR1 and CDR2 sequences are SEHNR and FQNEAQ (reference sequence).

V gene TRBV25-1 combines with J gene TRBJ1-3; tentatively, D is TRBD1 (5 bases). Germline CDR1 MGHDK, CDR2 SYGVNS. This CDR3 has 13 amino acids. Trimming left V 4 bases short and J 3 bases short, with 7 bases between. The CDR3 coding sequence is TGTGCCAGCAGTGGGGACTTTGGAAACACCATATATTTT. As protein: CASSGDFGNTIYF.

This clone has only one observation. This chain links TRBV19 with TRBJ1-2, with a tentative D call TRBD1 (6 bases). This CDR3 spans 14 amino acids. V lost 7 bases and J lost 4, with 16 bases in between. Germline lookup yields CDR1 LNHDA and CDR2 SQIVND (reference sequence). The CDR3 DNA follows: TGTGCCAGTACACCTTCACAGGGTACCTATGGCTACACCTTC. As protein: CASTPSQGTYGYTF.

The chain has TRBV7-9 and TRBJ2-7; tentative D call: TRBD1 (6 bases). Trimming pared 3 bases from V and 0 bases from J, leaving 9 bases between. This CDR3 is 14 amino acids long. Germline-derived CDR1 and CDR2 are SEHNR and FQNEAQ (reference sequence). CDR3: CASSFQGSSYEQYF. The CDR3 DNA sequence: TGTGCCAGCAGCTTCCAGGGGAGCTCCTACGAGCAGTACTTC.

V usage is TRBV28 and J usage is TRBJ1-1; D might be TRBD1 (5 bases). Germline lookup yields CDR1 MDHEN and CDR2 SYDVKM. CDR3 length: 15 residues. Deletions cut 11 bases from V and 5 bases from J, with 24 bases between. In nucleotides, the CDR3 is TGTGCCGTCTACCCGGCGGGCCAGGGAGGGACTGAAGCTTTCTTT. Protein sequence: CAVYPAGQGGTEAFF.

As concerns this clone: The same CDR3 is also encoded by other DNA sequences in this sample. This CDR3 is CASSLTGLFTDTQYF. For the CDR3, the DNA is TGTGCCAGCAGCTTAACGGGACTCTTCACAGATACGCAGTATTTT. The chain recombines TRBV7-3 with TRBJ2-3; a weak D match, TRBD2 (6 bases). Germline lookup yields CDR1 SGHTA and CDR2 FQGTGA. The CDR3 covers 15 residues. V was shortened by 0 bases and J by 2 bases, with 9 bases between the two germline ends.

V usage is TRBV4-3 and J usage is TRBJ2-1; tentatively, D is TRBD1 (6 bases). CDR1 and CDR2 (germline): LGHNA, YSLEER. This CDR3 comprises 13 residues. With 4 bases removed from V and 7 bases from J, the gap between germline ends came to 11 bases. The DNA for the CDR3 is TGCGCCAGCAGCCGTAATAGGGGGAATGAGCAGTTCTTC. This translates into CASSRNRGNEQFF.

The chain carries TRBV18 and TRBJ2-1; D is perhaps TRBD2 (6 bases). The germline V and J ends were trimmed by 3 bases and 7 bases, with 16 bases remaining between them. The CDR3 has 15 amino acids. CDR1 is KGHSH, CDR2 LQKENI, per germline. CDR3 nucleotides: TGTGCCAGCTCACCCTTAGCGGAGGGCCGTAATGAGCAGTTCTTC. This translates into CASSPLAEGRNEQFF.

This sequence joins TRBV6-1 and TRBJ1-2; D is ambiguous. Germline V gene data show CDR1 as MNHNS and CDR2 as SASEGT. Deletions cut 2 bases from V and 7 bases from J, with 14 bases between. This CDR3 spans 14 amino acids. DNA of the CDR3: TGTGCCAGCAGTGAAATACGAGAAGGCGGTGGCTACACCTTC. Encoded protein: CASSEIREGGGYTF.

CDR3 protein: CASSLAGIVGSQHF. DNA for the CDR3: TGTGCCAGCAGTTTAGCAGGGATAGTGGGGTCCCAGCATTTT. The V call is TRBV27, the J call TRBJ1-5; a weak D match, TRBD1 (5 bases). V gave up 2 bases and J gave up 11 bases, with 16 bases separating them. From germline, CDR1 is MNHEY and CDR2 SMNVEV (reference sequence). The CDR3 has 14 residues.

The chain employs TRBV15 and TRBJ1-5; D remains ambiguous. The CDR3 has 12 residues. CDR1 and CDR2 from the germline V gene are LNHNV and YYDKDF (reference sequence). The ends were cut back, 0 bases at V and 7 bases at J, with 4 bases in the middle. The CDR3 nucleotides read TGTGCCACCAGCAGAGATAGCCAGCCCCAGCATTTT. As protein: CATSRDSQPQHF.

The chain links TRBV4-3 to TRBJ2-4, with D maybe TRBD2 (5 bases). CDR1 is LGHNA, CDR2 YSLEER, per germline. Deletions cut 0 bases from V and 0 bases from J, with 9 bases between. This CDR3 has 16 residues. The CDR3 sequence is CASSQDVRGAKNIQYF. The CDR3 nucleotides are TGCGCCAGCAGCCAAGACGTACGGGGAGCCAAAAACATTCAGTACTTC.

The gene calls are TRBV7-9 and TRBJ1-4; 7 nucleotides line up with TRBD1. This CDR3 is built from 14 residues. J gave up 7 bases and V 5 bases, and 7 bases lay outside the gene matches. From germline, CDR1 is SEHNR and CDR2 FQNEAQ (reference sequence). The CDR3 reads CASSPNRGAEKLFF. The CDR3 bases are TGTGCCAGCAGCCCGAACAGGGGAGCTGAAAAACTGTTTTTT.

CDR3 residues: CASSERGLNQPQHF. In nucleotides, the CDR3 is TGCGCCAGCAGTGAACGGGGCCTTAATCAGCCCCAGCATTTT. The chain links TRBV10-2 to TRBJ1-5; a possible D gene is TRBD1 (5 bases). The CDR3 runs to 14 residues. Germline-derived CDR1 and CDR2 are WSHSY and SAAADI. V was cut by 3 bases and J by 4 bases, with 10 bases left in between.

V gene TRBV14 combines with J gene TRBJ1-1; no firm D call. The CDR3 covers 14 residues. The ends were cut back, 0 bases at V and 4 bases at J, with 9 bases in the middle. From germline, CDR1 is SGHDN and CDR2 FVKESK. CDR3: CASSQEHLLTEAFF. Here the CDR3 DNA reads TGTGCCAGCAGCCAAGAACACCTTCTCACTGAAGCTTTCTTT.